Each of the 32 T cell receptor beta chains below was sequenced from the same sample in a study of CD4+ T cells in melanoma. Here immunoSEQ multiplex PCR was the method, and the copy in TCRdb shows in-frame clones only, minus some. Among some 110,000 clones, 92% were seen once, and the ten largest hold about 3.5%. Sample: peripheral blood. These receptors were obtained from a human donor with melanoma.

The chain recombines TRBV5-4 with TRBJ2-3; 10 bases line up with TRBD2. Germline CDR1 SGHNT, CDR2 YYREEE (reference sequence). The CDR3 extends over 15 amino acids. The junction had 7 bases not matched to a gene; V was cut back by 4 bases and J by 5 bases. CDR3 protein: CASSAAGGLRDTQYF. The CDR3 nucleotides read TGTGCCAGCAGCGCAGCGGGGGGGCTTAGAGATACGCAGTATTTT.

The chain combines TRBV12-5 with TRBJ1-1; 10 bases are a match to TRBD1. Germline CDR1 LGHNT, CDR2 FRNRAP. The CDR3 contains 16 residues. The ends lost 4 bases at V and 4 bases at J; junction bases unmatched: 9. The CDR3 here is CASGWGGQGKGTEAFF. CDR3 bases: TGTGCTAGTGGTTGGGGGGGACAGGGGAAAGGCACTGAAGCTTTCTTT.

This clone came up once. The chain joins TRBV6-1 to TRBJ1-3; TRBD1 might be the D (6 bases). From germline, CDR1 is MNHNS and CDR2 SASEGT. The CDR3 totals 17 residues. V lost 3 bases, J lost 9 bases, and 24 bases lay in between. The CDR3 DNA follows: TGTGCCAGCAGTGAGATTTTCCCCGGGACATCCAGGAGCACCATATATTTT. Encoded protein: CASSEIFPGTSRSTIYF.

The V call is TRBV6-6, the J call TRBJ2-7; the D gene could be TRBD1 or TRBD2 (6 bases each). This CDR3 is 15 amino acids long. V was trimmed by 5 bases and J by 1 base, leaving 15 bases between them. CDR1 and CDR2 (germline): MNHNY, SVGAGI (reference sequence). CDR3 nucleotides: TGTGCCAGCAGTATAGGGGGGCACCTATCCTACGAGCAGTACTTC. Translation gives CASSIGGHLSYEQYF.

The genes are TRBV14 and TRBJ1-2; D might be TRBD1 (6 bases). The CDR3 sequence is 15 residues long. The germline V gene encodes CDR1 SGHDN and CDR2 FVKESK. The ends were cut back, 0 bases at V and 7 bases at J, with 15 bases in the middle. The CDR3, as DNA: TGTGCCAGCAGCCAAGATCCCAGGGGATTCACTGGCTACACCTTC. The encoded protein is CASSQDPRGFTGYTF.

The chain has TRBV19 and TRBJ1-4; a weak D match, TRBD1 (6 bases). The CDR3 covers 16 residues. The V end lost 3 bases, the J end lost 0 bases, and 11 bases lay between the germline ends. CDR1 and CDR2 from the germline V gene are LNHDA and SQIVND (reference sequence). The CDR3 protein is CASSIGDRSTNEKLFF. The DNA for the CDR3 is TGTGCCAGTAGTATCGGAGACAGGTCAACTAATGAAAAACTGTTTTTT.

CDR3 nucleotides: TGTGCCTGGAGTGTACGAGGGGGGTACCAGACCCAGATCTACGAGCAGTACTTC. Amino acid sequence: CAWSVRGGYQTQIYEQYF. The chain employs TRBV30 and TRBJ2-7; D tentatively fits TRBD1 or TRBD2 (6 bases each). Trimming stripped 0 bases from V and 3 bases from J, with 24 bases between. Germline CDR1 reads GTSNPN; CDR2 reads SVGIG (reference sequence). The CDR3 is 18 residues long.

This clone is termed medium-sized (0.01 to 0.1%). A read error may account for a junction end that differs from germline. V and J are TRBV2 and TRBJ1-3, with 9 bases matching TRBD1. The CDR3 has 13 amino acids. Germline CDR1 SNHLY, CDR2 FYNNEI. The CDR3: CASSVDRGFFQDF. The CDR3 bases are TGTGCCAGCAGTGTGGACAGGGGCTTTTTCCAGGATTTT.

The chain uses TRBV6-6 and TRBJ1-3, with 9 bases identical to TRBD1. Germline CDR1 reads MNHNY; CDR2 reads SVGAGI (reference sequence). This CDR3 is 14 amino acids long. The junction had 4 bases not matched to a gene; V was cut back by 6 bases and J by 4 bases. The chain's CDR3 is CASSDGTGGNTIYF. For the CDR3, the DNA is TGTGCCAGCAGCGACGGGACAGGGGGAAACACCATATATTTT.

This chain connects TRBV7-3 to TRBJ2-3; the match to TRBD2 covers 8 bases. The CDR3 totals 17 residues. The V gene's germline CDR1 is SGHTA and CDR2 FQGTGA. Losses at the gene ends were 2 bases for V and 0 bases for J; bases not matched to a gene: 7. Written as DNA, the CDR3 is TGTGCCAGCAGCTTAGAACCCCGGGGGGGGAGCACAGATACGCAGTATTTT. Translation gives CASSLEPRGGSTDTQYF.

J is TRBJ2-2 and V is TRBV18; TRBD1 matches at 7 bases. From germline, CDR1 is KGHSH and CDR2 LQKENI. The CDR3 has 17 residues. Germline trimming cut 2 bases from V and 0 bases from J; bases unmatched to any gene: 6. The CDR3 sequence: CASSPVRDSSNTGELFF. The CDR3 DNA sequence: TGTGCCAGCTCACCAGTAAGGGACAGCTCGAACACCGGGGAGCTGTTTTTT.

Note on this clone: The junction departs from germline at one end; a sequencing error may be responsible. V usage is TRBV7-2 and J usage is TRBJ2-5; a weak D match, TRBD2 (6 bases). CDR1 is SGHTA, CDR2 FQGNSA, per germline. The CDR3 sequence is 16 residues long. This CDR3 is CASSLGIGRPGESPHF. The CDR3 DNA sequence: TGTGCCAGCAGCTTAGGGATCGGAAGACCGGGGGAGTCCCCGCACTTC.

V usage is TRBV7-2 and J usage is TRBJ2-3; unclear D gene. Germline V gene data show CDR1 as SGHTA and CDR2 as FQGNSA. The CDR3 is 15 amino acids. Trimming took 1 base from V and 4 from J, leaving 12 bases between them. CDR3 amino acids: CASSLVEPPADTQYF. CDR3 nucleotides: TGTGCCAGCAGCTTAGTAGAACCTCCCGCAGATACGCAGTATTTT. Full variable domain (rest looked up from reference TRBV7-2 and TRBJ2-3): GAGVSQSPSNKVTEKGKDVELRCDPISGHTALYWYRQSLGQGLEFLIYFQGNSAPDKSGLPSDRFSAERTGGSVSTLTIQRTQQEDSAVYLCASSLVEPPADTQYFGPGTRLTVL.

The V call is TRBV7-2, the J call TRBJ2-7, with D possibly matching TRBD1 (6 bases). There are 16 residues in the CDR3. Between the trimmed V and J ends, which lost 1 base and 2 bases, there was a span of 15 bases. The germline V gene has CDR1 SGHTA and CDR2 FQGNSA. The CDR3 DNA is TGTGCCAGCAGCTTAGAGCTGGGGGCTGGAGCCTACGAGCAGTACTTC. This codes for CASSLELGAGAYEQYF. The whole variable domain, filled in from reference TRBV7-2 and TRBJ2-7, reads GAGVSQSPSNKVTEKGKDVELRCDPISGHTALYWYRQSLGQGLEFLIYFQGNSAPDKSGLPSDRFSAERTGGSVSTLTIQRTQQEDSAVYLCASSLELGAGAYEQYFGPGTRLTVT.

DNA of the CDR3: TGTGCCACCAGCAGAGCCGGGACAGGGGTTTCCTACGAGCAGTACTTC. Translation gives CATSRAGTGVSYEQYF. The genes are TRBV15 and TRBJ2-7, with 10 bases matching TRBD1. V trimming: 1 base; J trimming: 1 base; junction bases outside the gene matches: 4. The CDR3 loop spans 16 amino acids. Looked up from germline, CDR1 is LNHNV and CDR2 is YYDKDF (reference sequence). The variable domain in full, with the rest retrieved from reference TRBV15 and TRBJ2-7, is DAMVIQNPRYQVTQFGKPVTLSCSQTLNHNVMYWYQQKSSQAPKLLFHYYDKDFNNEADTPDNFQSRRPNTSFCFLDIRSPGLGDTAMYLCATSRAGTGVSYEQYFGPGTRLTVT.

V is TRBV6-5 and J is TRBJ1-5; 8 bases map to TRBD1. CDR1 and CDR2 from the germline V gene are MNHEY and SVGAGI. The CDR3 covers 15 residues. J gave up 0 bases and V 6 bases, and 4 bases lay outside the gene matches. CDR3 protein: CASSPDRGSNQPQHF. The DNA of the CDR3 is TGTGCCAGCAGCCCCGACAGGGGTAGCAATCAGCCCCAGCATTTT.

V is TRBV19 and J is TRBJ1-5, with D tentatively TRBD1 (6 bases). Germline CDR1 LNHDA, CDR2 SQIVND (reference sequence). CDR3 length: 16 amino acids. Trimming removed 7 bases from V and 0 bases from J, with 16 bases in between. The CDR3 bases are TGTGCCAGTATACTGGACAGCAAATATAGCAATCAGCCCCAGCATTTT. Its translation: CASILDSKYSNQPQHF.

V is TRBV28 and J is TRBJ2-5, with TRBD1 matching 8 bases. The CDR3 has 15 residues. Germline values: CDR1 MDHEN, CDR2 SYDVKM. Losses at the gene ends were 8 bases for V and 4 bases for J; bases not matched to a gene: 12. CDR3 sequence: CASSPSDRVRETQYF. The CDR3 nucleotides are TGTGCCAGCTCGCCTTCGGACAGGGTTAGAGAGACCCAGTACTTC.

CDR3 in DNA: TGTGCCAGCAGTTTAAAGCAGAACACTGAAGCTTTCTTT. Its protein product is CASSLKQNTEAFF. This chain links TRBV27 with TRBJ1-1, with D hard to call. V lost 2 bases to trimming and J lost 1 base, with 5 bases between them. CDR3 length: 13 residues. Germline CDR1 MNHEY, CDR2 SMNVEV (reference sequence).

This chain connects TRBV5-1 to TRBJ1-1; D may be TRBD1 (5 bases). CDR3 length equals 15 residues. Per germline, CDR1 SGHRS and CDR2 YFSETQ. V lost 0 bases to trimming and J lost 2 bases, with 11 bases between them. This CDR3 is CASSLAAGINTEAFF. The CDR3 coding sequence is TGCGCCAGCAGCTTGGCCGCAGGGATTAACACTGAAGCTTTCTTT.

V and J are TRBV7-9 and TRBJ2-7; 10 bases agree with TRBD2. CDR1 and CDR2 (germline): SEHNR, FQNEAQ (reference sequence). CDR3 length equals 16 residues. V gave up 1 base and J gave up 0 bases; unmatched junction bases: 3. In DNA form, the CDR3 reads TGTGCCAGCAGCTTAGATAGCGGGGGGAGCTCCTACGAGCAGTACTTC. Its translation: CASSLDSGGSSYEQYF.

The chain has TRBV27 and TRBJ2-2; a weak D match, TRBD2 (5 bases). From germline, CDR1 is MNHEY and CDR2 SMNVEV (reference sequence). Trimming left V 3 bases short and J 8 bases short, with 16 bases between. The CDR3 consists of 15 residues. CDR3 sequence reads: CASSFFGQPGGELFF. For the CDR3, the DNA is TGTGCCAGCAGTTTTTTTGGCCAGCCGGGAGGGGAGCTGTTTTTT.

This chain connects TRBV5-6 to TRBJ2-4; the match to TRBD1 covers 10 bases. The J segment lost 0 bases and the V segment lost 4 bases, leaving 13 bases of the junction unmatched. This CDR3 is built from 19 residues. Germline loops: CDR1 SGHDT, CDR2 YYEEEE. In nucleotides, the CDR3 is TGTGCCAGCAGCCCCGAAACAGCGACAGGGGGCTTAGCCAAAAACATTCAGTACTTC. Its translation: CASSPETATGGLAKNIQYF.

This sequence joins TRBV5-1 and TRBJ1-2; no reliable D call. V was pared by 3 bases and J by 0 bases, with 9 bases between. CDR1 is SGHRS and CDR2 is YFSETQ in the germline V gene. The length of the CDR3 is 14 residues. The CDR3 loop reads CASSSDGSNYGYTF. CDR3 coding DNA: TGCGCCAGCAGCTCGGACGGATCTAACTATGGCTACACCTTC.

The chain combines TRBV7-6 with TRBJ1-1; perhaps TRBD1 as D (5 bases). The CDR3 is 15 amino acids. Germline CDR1 reads SGHVS; CDR2 reads FNYEAQ. V dropped 1 base and J dropped 0 bases, with 9 bases sitting between them. The CDR3 DNA reads as TGTGCCAGCAGCTTAGGGGAGGGGTTGAACACTGAAGCTTTCTTT. It specifies CASSLGEGLNTEAFF.

J is TRBJ2-4 and V is TRBV19; the match to TRBD2 covers 9 bases. Germline V gene lookup returns CDR1 LNHDA and CDR2 SQIVND (reference sequence). V dropped 3 bases and J dropped 9; count of bases not matched to a gene: 9. This CDR3 comprises 15 residues. The CDR3 coding sequence is TGTGCCAGTAGTATTGGTCTAGCGGGGACCCTCATTCAGTACTTC. It codes for CASSIGLAGTLIQYF.

The genes are TRBV4-2 and TRBJ2-7; the match to TRBD2 covers 15 bases. There are 18 residues in the CDR3. V lost 0 bases to trimming and J lost 5 bases; unmatched junction nucleotides: 8. The V gene's germline CDR1 is LGHNA and CDR2 YNFKEQ. Here the CDR3 reads CASSQDRGTSGGIHEQYF. The CDR3 bases are TGTGCCAGCAGCCAAGATCGTGGGACTAGCGGGGGGATCCACGAGCAGTACTTC.

The chain couples TRBV28 to TRBJ2-1, with TRBD1 identical over 10 bases. This CDR3 has 14 residues. Germline V gene sequence: CDR1 MDHEN, CDR2 SYDVKM. V dropped 4 bases and J dropped 9; count of bases not matched to a gene: 6. The CDR3 nucleotides read TGTGCCAGCAGTTCCGGACAGGGGGTCAGTGAGCAGTTCTTC. Translation gives CASSSGQGVSEQFF.

As concerns this clone: The sample carries other DNA sequences with the same CDR3. The chain joins TRBV19 to TRBJ2-7, with 10 bases matching TRBD2. The CDR3 loop spans 16 amino acids. The V gene end was trimmed by 5 bases and the J gene end by 0 bases; junction bases not matched to a gene: 7. CDR1 and CDR2 from the germline V gene are LNHDA and SQIVND (reference sequence). The CDR3 sequence: CASSQREGLNSYEQYF. DNA of the CDR3: TGTGCCAGTAGTCAGCGGGAGGGCTTGAACTCCTACGAGCAGTACTTC.

J is TRBJ1-1 and V is TRBV5-1; the D gene is possibly TRBD1 (6 bases). In germline, CDR1 is SGHRS, CDR2 YFSETQ. Trimming took 5 bases from V and 4 from J, leaving 15 bases between them. The CDR3 is 14 residues long. CDR3 region: CASRSQGSGTEAFF. CDR3 sequence (DNA): TGCGCCAGCAGATCACAGGGTTCTGGCACTGAAGCTTTCTTT.

This clone appeared a single time. The rearrangement links TRBV5-6 to TRBJ2-1; D is perhaps TRBD1 (5 bases). This CDR3 is 16 amino acids long. Deletions cut 4 bases from V and 8 bases from J, with 22 bases between. Germline-derived CDR1 and CDR2 are SGHDT and YYEEEE. CDR3 in amino acids: CASSPERASPTDEQFF. The CDR3 nucleotides read TGTGCCAGCAGCCCGGAGCGTGCGTCGCCGACAGATGAGCAGTTCTTC.

CDR3 amino acids: CASGGVGMTATSNEQFF. The CDR3 DNA reads TGCGCCAGCGGGGGAGTCGGCATGACGGCAACGTCCAATGAGCAGTTCTTC. This chain links TRBV5-1 with TRBJ2-1, with D perhaps matching TRBD1 or TRBD2 (5 bases each). V lost 7 bases to trimming and J lost 6 bases, with 26 bases between them. The CDR3 extends over 17 amino acids. CDR1 is SGHRS, CDR2 YFSETQ, per germline.